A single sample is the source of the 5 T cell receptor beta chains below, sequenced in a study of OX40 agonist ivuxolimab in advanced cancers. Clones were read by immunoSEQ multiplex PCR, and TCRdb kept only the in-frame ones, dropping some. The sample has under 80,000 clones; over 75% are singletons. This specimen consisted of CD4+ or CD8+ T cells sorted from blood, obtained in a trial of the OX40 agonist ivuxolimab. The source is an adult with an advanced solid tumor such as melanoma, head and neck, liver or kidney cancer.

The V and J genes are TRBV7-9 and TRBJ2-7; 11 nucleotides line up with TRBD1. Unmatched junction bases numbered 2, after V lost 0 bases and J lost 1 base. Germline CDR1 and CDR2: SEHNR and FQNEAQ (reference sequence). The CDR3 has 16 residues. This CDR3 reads CASSLAGTGGSYEQYF. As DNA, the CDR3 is TGTGCCAGCAGCTTAGCAGGGACAGGGGGTTCCTACGAGCAGTACTTC.

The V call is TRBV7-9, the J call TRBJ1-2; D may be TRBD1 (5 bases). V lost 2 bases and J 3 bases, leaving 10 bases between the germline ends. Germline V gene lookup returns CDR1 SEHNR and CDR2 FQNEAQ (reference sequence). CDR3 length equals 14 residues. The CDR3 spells CASSLSQGDYGYTF. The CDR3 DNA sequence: TGTGCCAGCAGCTTAAGTCAGGGCGACTATGGCTACACCTTC. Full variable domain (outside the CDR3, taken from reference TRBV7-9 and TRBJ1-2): DTGVSQNPRHKITKRGQNVTFRCDPISEHNRLYWYRQTLGQGPEFLTYFQNEAQLEKSRLLSDRFSAERPKGSFSTLEIQRTEQGDSAMYLCASSLSQGDYGYTFGSGTRLTVV.

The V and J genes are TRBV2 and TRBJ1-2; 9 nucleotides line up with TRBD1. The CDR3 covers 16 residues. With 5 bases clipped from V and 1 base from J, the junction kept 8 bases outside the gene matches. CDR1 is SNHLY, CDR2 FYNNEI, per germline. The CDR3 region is CASSPGTGFVNYGYTF. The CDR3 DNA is TGTGCCAGCAGTCCCGGGACAGGGTTCGTTAACTATGGCTACACCTTC.

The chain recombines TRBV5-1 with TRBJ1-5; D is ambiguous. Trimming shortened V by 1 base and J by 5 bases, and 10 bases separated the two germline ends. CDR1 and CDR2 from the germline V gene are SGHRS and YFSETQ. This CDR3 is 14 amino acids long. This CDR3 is CASSLSGGYQPQHF. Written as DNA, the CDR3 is TGCGCCAGCAGCTTGAGTGGAGGGTATCAGCCCCAGCATTTT.

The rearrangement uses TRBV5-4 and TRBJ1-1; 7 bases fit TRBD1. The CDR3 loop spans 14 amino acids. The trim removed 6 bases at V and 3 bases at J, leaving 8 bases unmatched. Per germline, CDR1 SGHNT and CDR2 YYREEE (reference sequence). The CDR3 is CASNIFDRDTEAFF. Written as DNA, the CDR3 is TGTGCCAGCAACATTTTTGACAGGGACACTGAAGCTTTCTTT.